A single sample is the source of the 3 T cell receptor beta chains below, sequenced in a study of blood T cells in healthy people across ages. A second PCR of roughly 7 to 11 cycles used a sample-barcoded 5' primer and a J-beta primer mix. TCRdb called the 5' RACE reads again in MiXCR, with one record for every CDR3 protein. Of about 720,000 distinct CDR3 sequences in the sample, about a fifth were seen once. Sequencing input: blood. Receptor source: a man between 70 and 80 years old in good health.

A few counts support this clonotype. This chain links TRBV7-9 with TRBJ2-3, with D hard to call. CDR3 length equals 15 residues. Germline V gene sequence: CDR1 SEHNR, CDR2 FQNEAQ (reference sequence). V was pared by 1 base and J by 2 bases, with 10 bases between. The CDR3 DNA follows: TGTGCCAGCAGCTTAGACGACGGATACACAGATACGCAGTATTTT. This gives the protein CASSLDDGYTDTQYF.

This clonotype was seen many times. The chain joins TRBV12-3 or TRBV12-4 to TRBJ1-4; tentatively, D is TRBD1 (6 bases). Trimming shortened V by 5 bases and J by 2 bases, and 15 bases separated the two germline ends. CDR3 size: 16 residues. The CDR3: CASSPFGGPTNEKLFF. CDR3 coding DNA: TGTGCCAGCAGTCCCTTTGGGGGGCCGACTAATGAAAAACTGTTTTTT.

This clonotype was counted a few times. In nucleotides, the CDR3 is TGTGCCAGCAGTTACTCCGGGACAGGGAACACTGAAGCTTTCTTT. This sequence encodes CASSYSGTGNTEAFF. The V gene is TRBV6-5, the J gene TRBJ1-1, with TRBD1 matching over 8 bases. Germline values: CDR1 MNHEY, CDR2 SVGAGI. The V and J ends lost 0 bases and 1 base, in that order; junction bases with no gene match: 1. The CDR3 length is 15 residues.